Detailed here is one T cell receptor (beta chain). Its matching antigen is unknown. This record comes from a study of T cell responses to AZD1222 COVID-19 vaccine. Trimming removed 3 bases from V and 7 bases from J, with 12 bases in between. The CDR3 is 13 amino acids. Notes on the study in general: Vaccination with two AZD1222 doses was followed by a rise in Spike-specific TCR breadth and depth.

The data were produced by immunoSEQ multiplex PCR, yet TCRdb's version contains in-frame clones alone and is incomplete. The profile covers 90,000 to 130,000 clones, with around 80% appearing a single time and 4% to 5% taken by the ten largest. The sample was peripheral blood, taken on day 0 of AZD1222 vaccination. The sequence was obtained from an adult in good health. The rearrangement uses TRBV12-3 or TRBV12-4 and TRBJ1-2; D not certain. For the CDR3, the DNA is TGTGCCAGCAGTTTGGGCCGGGGAGGTGGCTACACCTTC. This encodes CASSLGRGGGYTF.